Below are 24 T cell receptor beta chains sequenced from a single sample in a study of shared clonotypes between healthy human individuals. The repertoire was sequenced with immunoSEQ multiplex PCR; TCRdb's copy has only in-frame clones and lacks some. The repertoire holds under 1,100,000 clones, with about three quarters as singletons. Sequenced material: memory CD4+ T cells sorted from blood. The subset denotes: CD45RA-negative fraction. The source of these receptors is a young man in good health.

The sample holds many counts of this clone. V gene TRBV12-5 combines with J gene TRBJ1-5; 8 positions agree with TRBD1. CDR1 and CDR2 (germline): LGHNT, FRNRAP. With V trimmed by 0 bases and J by 0 bases, 7 bases remained unmatched. This CDR3 has 18 residues. The CDR3 spells CASGLVIGDRNSNQPQHF. Written as DNA, the CDR3 is TGTGCTAGTGGTTTGGTAATCGGGGACAGGAATAGCAATCAGCCCCAGCATTTT.

This rearrangement joins TRBV7-9 to TRBJ2-1; 7 bases align to TRBD2. The V gene end was trimmed by 5 bases and the J gene end by 3 bases; junction bases not matched to a gene: 7. This CDR3 is built from 15 residues. Per the germline V gene, CDR1 is SEHNR and CDR2 is FQNEAQ (reference sequence). Here the CDR3 reads CASSRREIGYNEQFF. The CDR3 DNA sequence: TGTGCCAGCAGCCGGCGGGAGATTGGCTACAATGAGCAGTTCTTC.

The chain couples TRBV4-1 to TRBJ1-2, with TRBD1 identical over 9 bases. The CDR3 is 14 amino acids. Germline V gene lookup returns CDR1 MGHRA and CDR2 YSYEKL. V lost 3 bases and J lost 7; bases outside the gene matches: 6. The chain's CDR3 is CASSQVDRGGGYTF. DNA for the CDR3: TGCGCCAGCAGCCAGGTTGACAGGGGGGGTGGCTACACCTTC.

The rearrangement links TRBV4-1 to TRBJ1-1; D not resolved. Germline CDR1 is MGHRA and CDR2 is YSYEKL. V was trimmed by 4 bases and J by 0 bases, leaving 12 bases between them. This CDR3 contains 15 residues. The CDR3 spells CASSPIGRVNTEAFF. The DNA of the CDR3 is TGCGCCAGCAGCCCAATAGGAAGAGTGAACACTGAAGCTTTCTTT.

The J gene is TRBJ2-1, the V gene TRBV2; no reliable D call. The CDR3 length is 16 residues. CDR1 and CDR2 (germline): SNHLY, FYNNEI. The V end was cut by 0 bases, the J end by 2 bases, with 11 bases between. The CDR3: CASSEAKGLTYNEQFF. The CDR3 bases are TGTGCCAGCAGTGAAGCCAAGGGCCTCACCTACAATGAGCAGTTCTTC.

J is TRBJ1-2 and V is TRBV7-9, with D possibly being TRBD1 (6 bases). The V gene's germline CDR1 is SEHNR and CDR2 FQNEAQ (reference sequence). V shed 5 bases and J shed 11 bases, with 27 bases lying between them. CDR3 length equals 16 residues. The CDR3 region has the DNA TGTGCCAGCAGCACCAAAAGGCAGGGGACGGGGCTCCCTTACACCTTC. Translation gives CASSTKRQGTGLPYTF.

The rearrangement joins TRBV19 to TRBJ1-5; D is unresolved. The CDR3 is 15 amino acids. V was trimmed by 4 bases and J by 2 bases, leaving 12 bases between them. Germline V gives CDR1 LNHDA, CDR2 SQIVND (reference sequence). CDR3 amino acids: CASSKGGQGNQPQHF. The CDR3 DNA follows: TGTGCCAGTAGTAAAGGTGGGCAGGGCAATCAGCCCCAGCATTTT.

For this clone: The same CDR3 can be traced to other DNA sequences in this sample. The chain uses TRBV6-6 and TRBJ2-7, with a tentative D call TRBD1 (7 bases). The V end lost 5 bases, the J end lost 4 bases, and 9 bases lay between the germline ends. Germline CDR1 MNHNY, CDR2 SVGAGI (reference sequence). The CDR3 is 12 residues long. Here the CDR3 DNA reads TGTGCCAGCAGTCCAGGGGGGTACGAGCAGTACTTC. This sequence encodes CASSPGGYEQYF.

For this clone: It differs at one base from a far larger clone, so likely a read error. This rearrangement joins TRBV7-9 to TRBJ2-2; tentatively, D is TRBD2 (5 bases). V lost 0 bases to trimming and J lost 4 bases, with 15 bases between them. In germline, CDR1 is SEHNR, CDR2 FQNEAQ (reference sequence). The CDR3 spans 17 residues. CDR3: CASSLASGSIFTGELFF. The CDR3 DNA sequence: TGTGCCAGCAGCTTAGCGTCGGGATCAATCTTCACCGGGGAGCTGTTTTTT.

The chain uses TRBV2 and TRBJ2-3; 9 bases line up with TRBD2. The CDR3 spans 15 residues. Germline loops: CDR1 SNHLY, CDR2 FYNNEI. Trimming at V came to 6 bases and at J to 6 bases, leaving 10 bases not matched to a gene. This chain's CDR3 is CASRTLAGARDTQYF. As DNA, the CDR3 is TGTGCCAGCAGGACTTTAGCGGGAGCGCGGGATACGCAGTATTTT.

The chain combines TRBV4-3 with TRBJ1-2; D call uncertain. This CDR3 has 13 amino acids. Trimming stripped 3 bases from V and 7 bases from J, with 12 bases between. In germline, CDR1 is LGHNA, CDR2 YSLEER. In DNA form, the CDR3 reads TGCGCCAGCAGCCAGGTCCGGACGAGTGGCTACACCTTC. The encoded protein is CASSQVRTSGYTF.

The gene calls are TRBV5-1 and TRBJ2-5; D is uncertain. This CDR3 is 14 amino acids long. Germline V gives CDR1 SGHRS, CDR2 YFSETQ. Between the trimmed V and J ends, which lost 0 bases and 3 bases, there was a span of 9 bases. DNA of the CDR3: TGCGCCAGCAGCTTGGACGGATCCAAAGAGACCCAGTACTTC. This codes for CASSLDGSKETQYF. The full variable domain, in which reference TRBV5-1 and TRBJ2-5 provide the parts outside the CDR3, is KAGVTQTPRYLIKTRGQQVTLSCSPISGHRSVSWYQQTPGQGLQFLFEYFSETQRNKGNFPGRFSGRQFSNSRSEMNVSTLELGDSALYLCASSLDGSKETQYFGPGTRLLVL.

As concerns this clone: This may arise from a read error, as a much more abundant clone is one base away. The chain links TRBV6-5 to TRBJ2-1; D is ambiguous. Trimming left V 6 bases short and J 0 bases short, with 6 bases between. CDR3 length: 13 amino acids. From germline, CDR1 is MNHEY and CDR2 SVGAGI. CDR3 sequence (DNA): TGTGCCAGCAGCCCACCCTCCTACAATGAGCAGTTCTTC. It specifies CASSPPSYNEQFF.

Remarks on this clone: A far more abundant clone sits one base away, making this likely a read error. The V gene is TRBV7-9, the J gene TRBJ1-5; no reliable D call. Trimming took off 6 bases at V and 0 bases at J, with 9 bases between the two ends. The germline V gene encodes CDR1 SEHNR and CDR2 FQNEAQ (reference sequence). This CDR3 has 14 residues. CDR3 DNA sequence: TGTGCCAGCAGTTATGGAGGTAGCAATCAGCCCCAGCATTTT. Translation: CASSYGGSNQPQHF.

The chain has TRBV30 and TRBJ2-3, with D unresolved. The CDR3 spans 12 residues. V shed 4 bases and J shed 9 bases, with 14 bases lying between them. The V gene's germline CDR1 is GTSNPN and CDR2 SVGIG (reference sequence). The CDR3 nucleotides are TGTGCCTGGAACCTGCCAGCAGCGACGCAGTATTTT. Encoded protein: CAWNLPAATQYF.

This rearrangement joins TRBV9 to TRBJ2-1; 8 nucleotides line up with TRBD2. J lost 6 bases, V lost 0 bases, and 8 bases had no gene match. The CDR3 length is 16 residues. Germline CDR1 reads SGDLS; CDR2 reads YYNGEE. CDR3 coding DNA: TGTGCCAGCAGCGTAGTGGCGGGAGGTAAACGCAATGAGCAGTTCTTC. The encoded protein is CASSVVAGGKRNEQFF.

J is TRBJ2-3 and V is TRBV7-2; 12 bases agree with TRBD2. V gave up 5 bases and J gave up 4 bases; unmatched junction bases: 7. The CDR3 runs to 16 residues. The germline gives CDR1 SGHTA, CDR2 FQGNSA. The CDR3 reads CASSERSSGRADTQYF. The CDR3 region has the DNA TGTGCCAGCAGCGAGAGGTCTAGCGGGAGGGCAGATACGCAGTATTTT. Based on the CDR3 plus reference TRBV7-2 and TRBJ2-3, the full variable domain is GAGVSQSPSNKVTEKGKDVELRCDPISGHTALYWYRQSLGQGLEFLIYFQGNSAPDKSGLPSDRFSAERTGGSVSTLTIQRTQQEDSAVYLCASSERSSGRADTQYFGPGTRLTVL.

This sequence joins TRBV10-3 and TRBJ1-5; 9 nucleotides align to TRBD1. The V segment lost 0 bases and the J segment 0 bases; nucleotides outside the gene matches: 3. The CDR3 consists of 17 residues. Germline assignment: CDR1 ENHRY and CDR2 SYGVKD. CDR3 nucleotides: TGTGCCATCAGTGAGTCTCGGACAGGGGATAGCAATCAGCCCCAGCATTTT. Translated, it gives CAISESRTGDSNQPQHF.

V is TRBV28 and J is TRBJ2-4, with 8 positions matching TRBD1. The trim removed 5 bases at V and 1 base at J, leaving 4 bases unmatched. Germline-derived CDR1 and CDR2 are MDHEN and SYDVKM. CDR3 length equals 15 residues. Here the CDR3 DNA reads TGTGCCAGCAGTCCAGGGGGCGATGCCAAAAACATTCAGTACTTC. The encoded protein is CASSPGGDAKNIQYF.

The rearrangement joins TRBV19 to TRBJ1-1; D possibly corresponds to TRBD1 (5 bases). The V gene's germline CDR1 is LNHDA and CDR2 SQIVND (reference sequence). V shed 6 bases and J shed 0 bases, with 11 bases lying between them. CDR3 length: 14 residues. The CDR3, as DNA: TGTGCCAGTAGGAGGGGTGAGATGAACACTGAAGCTTTCTTT. This translates into CASRRGEMNTEAFF.

The chain combines TRBV5-5 with TRBJ2-3; weak D call: TRBD1 (6 bases). The germline CDR1 and CDR2 sequences are SGHKS and YYEKEE (reference sequence). V lost 3 bases to trimming and J lost 2 bases, with 16 bases between them. CDR3 length: 16 residues. Here the CDR3 reads CASSSLMGHPTDTQYF. The CDR3 region has the DNA TGTGCCAGCAGCTCCCTGATGGGACACCCCACAGATACGCAGTATTTT.

This rearrangement joins TRBV6-1 to TRBJ2-7; the match to TRBD1 covers 7 bases. The CDR3 has 13 residues. Germline CDR1 reads MNHNS; CDR2 reads SASEGT. The V gene end was trimmed by 5 bases and the J gene end by 5 bases; junction bases not matched to a gene: 6. CDR3 sequence (DNA): TGTGCCAGCAGTTGGGGACAGATCAACGAGCAGTACTTC. Encoded protein: CASSWGQINEQYF.

The V and J genes are TRBV5-5 and TRBJ2-6; D is tentatively TRBD1 or TRBD2 (5 bases each). The ends were cut back, 0 bases at V and 2 bases at J, with 9 bases in the middle. Germline CDR1 SGHKS, CDR2 YYEKEE (reference sequence). This CDR3 contains 16 residues. The DNA of the CDR3 is TGTGCCAGCAGCTTGGACGTGGGGGCTGGGGCCAACGTCCTGACTTTC. Its translation: CASSLDVGAGANVLTF.

This clone occurred a few times. The chain links TRBV9 to TRBJ2-1; D uncertain. With 4 bases removed from V and 8 bases from J, the gap between germline ends came to 16 bases. Germline loops: CDR1 SGDLS, CDR2 YYNGEE. The CDR3 is 14 amino acids. The CDR3: CASSPMTAVDEQFF. The CDR3 DNA is TGTGCCAGCAGCCCCATGACCGCGGTGGATGAGCAGTTCTTC.